Shown below are 6 T cell receptor beta chains from a single sample sequenced in a study of read filtering for tumor transcriptome and immune sequencing (TCRdb year 2020). Sequencer: Illumina HiSeq 4000. TCR libraries were built from roughly 440 ng RNA with the Immunoverse kit, using molecular barcoded adaptors covering alpha/delta and beta/gamma chains. Starting from the raw public reads, TCRdb applied fastp trimming at Q25, assembled clones with MiXCR and retained in-frame beta chains. Each entry merges the rows of one CDR3 protein and shows their most common DNA and genes. The sample table shows 130,000 or so distinct CDR3 sequences, and around 13% are seen once. The ten largest clones capture more than 6.5% of the sample. Sequenced: a population of CD138-negative cells sorted from bone marrow. This specimen's cell subset or site label, interpreted: bone marrow mononuclear cells depleted of CD138+ plasma/myeloma cells by negative magnetic selection. These receptors all stem from a donor aged 40 or older with multiple myeloma.

This clonotype showed up many times. The chain recombines TRBV29-1 with TRBJ1-2; weak D call: TRBD1 (5 bases). Germline CDR1 is SQVTM and CDR2 is ANQGSEA. The CDR3 consists of 13 residues. The CDR3, as DNA: TGCAGTAGTTGGGGGGAAGCTAACTATGGCTACACCTTC. It encodes CSSWGEANYGYTF.

Many counts were recorded for this clonotype. The gene calls are TRBV7-7 and TRBJ2-1, with D perhaps matching TRBD1 or TRBD2 (5 bases each). CDR3 length: 15 residues. The germline V and J ends were trimmed by 5 bases and 4 bases, with 15 bases remaining between them. The germline CDR1 and CDR2 sequences are SSHAT and FNYEAQ (reference sequence). This CDR3 is CASSRGSGGYNEQFF. The CDR3 region has the DNA TGTGCCAGCAGCCGGGGCAGCGGAGGTTACAATGAGCAGTTCTTC.

The table lists this clonotype with many counts. V and J are TRBV4-1 and TRBJ2-2; 9 nucleotides match TRBD2. The junction had 16 bases not matched to a gene; V was cut back by 5 bases and J by 0 bases. This CDR3 region has 20 residues. Germline V gene sequence: CDR1 MGHRA, CDR2 YSYEKL. As DNA, the CDR3 is TGCGCCAGCAGCTCCCATGGCCTAGCGGGATATAGACCGAACACCGGGGAGCTGTTTTTT. The encoded protein is CASSSHGLAGYRPNTGELFF.

With respect to this clonotype: A junction boundary mismatches the germline segment, possibly from a read error. The V gene is TRBV7-3, the J gene TRBJ1-1; D not resolved. Germline values: CDR1 SGHTA, CDR2 FQGTGA. This CDR3 contains 14 residues. The CDR3 nucleotides read TGTGCCAGCTGCTTAGGGCCTGGGAACACTGAAGCTTTCTTT. Encoded protein: CASCLGPGNTEAFF.

The sample holds many counts of this clonotype. V usage is TRBV7-8 and J usage is TRBJ1-1, with 7 nucleotides matching TRBD1. This CDR3 region has 15 residues. Per germline, CDR1 SGHVS and CDR2 FQNEAQ. V was clipped by 1 base and J by 2 bases; unmatched bases: 4. The CDR3 nucleotides read TGTGCCAGCAGCTTAGGAGGGGGCCCTAACACTGAAGCTTTCTTT. Amino acids: CASSLGGGPNTEAFF.

This clonotype has at least ten counts. The rearrangement uses TRBV7-2 and TRBJ2-7; 9 bases fit TRBD2. V trimming: 1 base; J trimming: 1 base; junction bases outside the gene matches: 14. Germline lookup yields CDR1 SGHTA and CDR2 FQGNSA. The CDR3 spans 19 residues. CDR3: CASSLGLAGRGRASYEQYF. The CDR3, as DNA: TGTGCCAGCAGCTTAGGTCTAGCGGGAAGGGGGAGGGCATCCTACGAGCAGTACTTC.